This TCR beta chain is drawn from a study of blood T cell repertoires in COVID-19. Study-wide context: Acute and convalescent COVID-19 samples came from the United States, Italy and Spain. From T cells, B-cell-depleted T cells, or PBMCs came the material, which was cDNA or gDNA.

Assay: immunoSEQ multiplex PCR; the TCRdb copy retains only in-frame clones and omits some. The sample holds fewer than 350,000 clones, around 88% seen once. Patients at the Seattle site were enrolled during active infection and followed longitudinally. The CDR3 is 17 amino acids. Germline loops: CDR1 ENHRY, CDR2 SYGVKD. V lost 0 bases to trimming and J lost 4 bases, with 18 bases between them. The sequenced material came from peripheral blood. The rearrangement joins TRBV10-3 to TRBJ1-1, with D possibly matching TRBD1 (6 bases). The source of this sequence is a woman in her sixties or seventies with COVID-19, enrolled during active disease. CDR3 protein: CAISESTLGGEATEAFF. The CDR3 DNA reads as TGTGCCATCAGTGAGTCGACCTTAGGGGGGGAGGCCACTGAAGCTTTCTTT.